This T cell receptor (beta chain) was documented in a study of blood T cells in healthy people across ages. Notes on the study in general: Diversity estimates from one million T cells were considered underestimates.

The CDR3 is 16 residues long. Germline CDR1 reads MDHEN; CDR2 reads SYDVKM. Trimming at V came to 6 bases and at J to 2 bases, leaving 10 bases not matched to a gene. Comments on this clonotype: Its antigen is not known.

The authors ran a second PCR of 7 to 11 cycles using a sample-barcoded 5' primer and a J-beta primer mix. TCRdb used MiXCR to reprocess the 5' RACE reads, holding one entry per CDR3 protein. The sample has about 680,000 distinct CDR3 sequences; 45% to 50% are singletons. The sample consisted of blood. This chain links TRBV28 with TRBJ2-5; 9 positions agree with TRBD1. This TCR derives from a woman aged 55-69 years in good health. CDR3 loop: CASSSTGTGRQETQYF. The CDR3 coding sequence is TGTGCCAGCAGCTCAACCGGGACAGGGAGACAAGAGACCCAGTACTTC.